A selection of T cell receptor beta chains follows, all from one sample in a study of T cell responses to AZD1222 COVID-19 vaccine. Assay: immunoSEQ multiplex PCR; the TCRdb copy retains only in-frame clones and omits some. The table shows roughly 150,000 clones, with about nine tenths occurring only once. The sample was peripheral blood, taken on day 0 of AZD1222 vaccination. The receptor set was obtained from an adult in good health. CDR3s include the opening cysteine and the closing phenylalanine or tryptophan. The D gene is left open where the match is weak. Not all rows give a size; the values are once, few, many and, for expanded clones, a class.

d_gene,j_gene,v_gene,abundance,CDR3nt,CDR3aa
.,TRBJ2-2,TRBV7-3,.,TGTGCCAGCAGCCCCACCGGAGACACCGGGGAGCTGTTTTTT,CASSPTGDTGELFF
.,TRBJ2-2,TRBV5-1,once,TGCGCCAGCAGCTCAGACTATGATTACACCGGGGAGCTGTTTTTT,CASSSDYDYTGELFF
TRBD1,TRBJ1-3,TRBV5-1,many,TGCGCCAGCAGCCGTGGGACAGGGGCTGGAAACACCATATATTTT,CASSRGTGAGNTIYF
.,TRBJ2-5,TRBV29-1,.,TGCAGCGTGGCAAAAGAGACCCAGTACTTC,CSVAKETQYF
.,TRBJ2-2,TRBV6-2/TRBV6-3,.,TGTGCCAGCAGTTACGCTCCCCTTAGAGTCGGTGTCGGGGAGCTGTTTTTT,CASSYAPLRVGVGELFF
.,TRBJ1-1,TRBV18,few,TGTGCCAGCTCACCGCAGGGATTTGAAGCTTTCTTT,CASSPQGFEAFF
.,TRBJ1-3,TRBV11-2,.,TGTGCCAGCAGCTTTAGAGGGGAAGGAAACACCATATATTTT,CASSFRGEGNTIYF
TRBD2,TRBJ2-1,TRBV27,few,TGTGCCAGCAGTCCTACGGGACTAGCGGGAAATGAGCAGTTCTTC,CASSPTGLAGNEQFF
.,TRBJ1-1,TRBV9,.,TGTGCCAGCAGCGTAGGGTCCTCTCGCGGTGAAGCTTTCTTT,CASSVGSSRGEAFF
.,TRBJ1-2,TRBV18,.,TGTGCCAGCTCACCACCGTTATTTGAGACCGTGACAGGCAGCTATGGCTACACCTTC,CASSPPLFETVTGSYGYTF
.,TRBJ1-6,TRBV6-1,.,TGTGCCAGCAGGGAAGATTCACCCCTCCACTTT,CASREDSPLHF
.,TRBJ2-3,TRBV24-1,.,TGTGCCACGGCTAGCACAGATACGCAGTATTTT,CATASTDTQYF
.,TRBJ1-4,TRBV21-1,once,TGTGCCAGCAGCAAAGCGGGACAGATTAAGCGGGAAAAACTGTTTTTT,CASSKAGQIKREKLFF
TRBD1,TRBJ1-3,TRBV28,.,TGTGCCGCCCCGGGACAGTTCTTTCGTCGGCCTGGAAACACCATATATTTT,CAAPGQFFRRPGNTIYF
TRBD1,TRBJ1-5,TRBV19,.,TGTGCCAGTAGTCCGACAGGGGGCAATCAGCCCCAGCATTTT,CASSPTGGNQPQHF
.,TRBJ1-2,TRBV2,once,TGTGCCAGCAGTGAGGGGGATCCGGGTGGCTACACCTTC,CASSEGDPGGYTF
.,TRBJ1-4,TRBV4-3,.,TGCGCCAGCAGCCAGACTGGACAGTCTAATGAAAAACTGTTTTTT,CASSQTGQSNEKLFF
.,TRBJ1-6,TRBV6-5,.,TGTGCCAGCACCAAAAGTTCACCCCTCCACTTT,CASTKSSPLHF